This TCR beta chain appears in the sequencing data of a study of CD8+ T cells in alopecia areata. Across the study: Tofacitinib administration persisted for 6 to 18 months, succeeded by 6 months off drug. Notes on the study in general: For baseline CD8+ expansion, any link to response stays uncertain with one nonresponder.

Germline lookup yields CDR1 SGHDT and CDR2 YYEEEE. This CDR3 region has 16 residues. V was clipped by 4 bases and J by 4 bases, with 15 bases between them. Details on this clone: What it recognizes is unknown.

RNA extraction and reverse transcription yielded cDNA as sequencing template. Sequencing used immunoSEQ multiplex PCR; TCRdb keeps in-frame clones, though not all of them. The data contain fewer than 110,000 clones, around 83% of them singletons. Described treatment: oral pan-JAK inhibitor, 5-10 mg twice daily. The sequencing here drew on CD8+ T cells sorted from blood, taken at week 24, from a patient treated with tofacitinib. This chain links TRBV5-6 with TRBJ1-6; possibly TRBD1 for D (5 bases). The TCR comes from a human donor with alopecia areata. CDR3 sequence reads: CASSPARRGYNSPLHF. The CDR3 DNA is TGTGCCAGCAGCCCCGCCCGGCGGGGGTATAATTCACCCCTCCACTTT.